Listed here is a single T cell receptor (beta chain). Its antigen is undetermined. The source of the sample is a study of cytomegalovirus exposure and HLA in healthy donors. Study-level results: It was reported that TCR beta sequences correctly inferred the HLA-A and HLA-B alleles for most subjects. Productive status was seen about 90% or about 30% of the time for most TCR beta V segments in an earlier analysis.

13 Jbeta primers and 60 Vbeta primers were used for the PCR. How the authors handled the data: It was a later analysis that counted 83 million or so unique TCR beta chains, of which approximately 11 million were shared. Profiling relied on immunoSEQ multiplex PCR, and the TCRdb table lists in-frame clones only, not all of them. Clonal size and the V and J genes are those of that table, whereas D and trimming came from the DNA. The repertoire holds 140,000 to 150,000 clones, with about 70% as singletons. The germline V gene encodes CDR1 MNHEY and CDR2 SMNVEV (reference sequence). Trimming took off 7 bases at V and 2 bases at J, with 12 bases between the two ends. The length of the CDR3 is 14 residues.

Source material: PBMCs. This chain links TRBV27 with TRBJ2-1, with D tentatively TRBD2 (5 bases). This clonotype was sampled from a woman aged 40 to 49 in good health and CMV-seronegative. CDR3 sequence: CASKKSGTYNEQFF. The CDR3 DNA reads TGTGCCAGCAAAAAGAGCGGTACCTACAATGAGCAGTTCTTC.